These T cell receptor beta chains were read from a single sample in a study of T cells in Graves' hyperthyroidism and ophthalmopathy. TCRdb independently ran MiXCR on the multiplex PCR reads; one entry per CDR3 protein. The table shows 300,000 or so distinct CDR3 sequences, with approximately 17% occurring only once. The sample consisted of blood. All receptors derive from a young man with Graves' hyperthyroidism. The CDR3 runs from the conserved cysteine through the conserved F or W. The D gene is left open where the match is weak. Not all rows give a size; the values are once, few, many and, for expanded clones, a class.

v_gene	j_gene	d_gene	abundance	CDR3nt	CDR3aa
TRBV5-6	TRBJ2-1	TRBD2	.	TGTGCCAGCAGCTTGGTTGCCGGGACTAGCGGGAACTACAATGAGCAGTTCTTC	CASSLVAGTSGNYNEQFF
TRBV29-1	TRBJ1-2	.	few	TGCAGCGTTACTGACAGCCTCTATGGCTACACCTTC	CSVTDSLYGYTF
TRBV5-1	TRBJ2-5	TRBD2	few	TGCGCAAGCAGCCACGGACTAGCGGGGAAAGAGACCCAGTACTTC	CASSHGLAGKETQYF
TRBV15	TRBJ1-1	.	few	TGTGCCACCAGTCCTGCAGGGAGGCCTGAAGCTTTCTTT	CATSPAGRPEAFF
TRBV30	TRBJ2-2	.	few	TGTGCCTGGAGTACGGGACCTAACACCGGGGAGCTGTTTTTT	CAWSTGPNTGELFF
TRBV20-1	TRBJ2-5	.	.	TGCAGTGCTAGACGGGGACAAGAGACCCAGTACTTC	CSARRGQETQYF
TRBV5-1	TRBJ1-2	.	.	TGCGCCAGCAGCGCGGCCGGCTCAACAATTAACTATGGCTACACCTTC	CASSAAGSTINYGYTF
TRBV9	TRBJ2-1	TRBD2	few	TGTGCCAGCAGCGTAGCCACTAGCGGTGCTTCCAATGAGCAGTTCTTC	CASSVATSGASNEQFF
TRBV9	TRBJ2-2	.	few	TGTGCCAGCAGCGTAGCTGGGGGGGCTGCGAACACCGGGGAGCTGTTTTTT	CASSVAGGAANTGELFF
TRBV3-1	TRBJ1-4	.	many	TGTGCCAGCAGCCGGACGCGGCCTGAAAAACTGTTTTTT	CASSRTRPEKLFF
TRBV30	TRBJ2-1	.	many	TGTGCCTGGAGTCCAGTCGATGAGCAGTTCTTC	CAWSPVDEQFF
TRBV30	TRBJ1-1	.	many	TGTGCCTGGAGTCTCGGGAATGAAGCTTTCTTT	CAWSLGNEAFF
TRBV30	TRBJ1-1	.	.	TGTGCCTGGACTATGGGGAACACTGAAGCTTTCTTT	CAWTMGNTEAFF
TRBV7-3	TRBJ2-1	TRBD2	many	TGTGCCAGCAGCAGGAGAGCTAGCGGGATGGCGAATGAGCAGTTCTTC	CASSRRASGMANEQFF
TRBV5-4	TRBJ2-3	TRBD2	.	TGTGCCAGCAGCCCGGGGGGGGGCGGTGGAGATACGCAGTATTTT	CASSPGGGGGDTQYF
TRBV29-1	TRBJ2-1	TRBD2	.	TGCAGCGTCCAGAGCAGGGTATCGGGAGGGCCGGGCGATGAGCAGTTCTTC	CSVQSRVSGGPGDEQFF
TRBV11-2	TRBJ2-1	.	once	TGTGCCAGCAACCTTGGGGGACTCCATGAGCAGTTCTTC	CASNLGGLHEQFF
TRBV24-1	TRBJ1-2	.	few	TGTGCCACCAGTGACTTTACGCTAAGCTATGGCTACACCTTC	CATSDFTLSYGYTF
TRBV29-1	TRBJ2-3	TRBD2	few	TGCAGCGTTGGGCTAGCGGGAGTCACAGATACGCAGTATTTT	CSVGLAGVTDTQYF
TRBV7-9	TRBJ1-3	TRBD1	.	TGTGCCAGCAGCTCAAACAGGGGGTCTGGAAACACCATATATTTT	CASSSNRGSGNTIYF
TRBV18	TRBJ2-7	.	many	TGTGCCAGCTCACCCTCGGTCGGCGAGCAGTACTTC	CASSPSVGEQYF
TRBV19	TRBJ1-2	.	.	TGTGCCAGTAGTATAGTCGGGGCACAATCAAACTATGGCTACACCTTC	CASSIVGAQSNYGYTF
TRBV20-1	TRBJ1-2	.	.	TGCAGTGCTTTAGGACAGACCCCTAACTATGGCTACACCTTC	CSALGQTPNYGYTF
TRBV7-2	TRBJ2-3	TRBD2	many	TGTGCCAGCAGCCCCCCGGGGGGGGCCCCCACAGATACGCAGTATTTT	CASSPPGGAPTDTQYF
TRBV2	TRBJ1-1	.	many	TGTGCCAGCAGTGAGGATTCCACGACCCTTGAAGCTTTCTTT	CASSEDSTTLEAFF
TRBV11-2	TRBJ2-4	.	many	TGTGCCAGCAGCTTGTCAGACATTCAGTACTTC	CASSLSDIQYF
TRBV3-1	TRBJ2-7	TRBD1	many	TGTGCCAGCAGCCACCCGAGGGGACAGGGGGCTGGCGAGCAGTACTTC	CASSHPRGQGAGEQYF
TRBV5-4	TRBJ2-2	.	few	TGTGCCAGCAGCTCCTCAGTTACAACCGGGGAGCTGTTTTTT	CASSSSVTTGELFF
TRBV7-2	TRBJ2-7	TRBD1	many	TGTGCCAGCAGCCGACAGGGTCTATTCTACGAGCAGTACTTC	CASSRQGLFYEQYF
TRBV30	TRBJ2-1	.	many	TGTGCCCGGTCTCTCGGGAGCACCATCAATGAGCAGTTCTTC	CARSLGSTINEQFF
TRBV7-6	TRBJ2-5	TRBD2	many	TGTGCCAGCAGCTTGGCTAGGGGTAGCGGGAAAGAGACCCAGTACTTC	CASSLARGSGKETQYF
TRBV7-9	TRBJ2-7	TRBD1	many	TGTGCCAGCAGCCCACCGGGACAGGGAATTTTTAGCGAGCAGTACTTC	CASSPPGQGIFSEQYF
TRBV4-1	TRBJ1-5	.	.	TGCGCCAGCAGCCAAGTCGTTTCAAGTTCAGGTGCCGGCAATCAGCCCCAGCATTTT	CASSQVVSSSGAGNQPQHF
TRBV20-1	TRBJ2-2	TRBD1	.	TGCAGTGCGCCGGACAGGGGAAAAGTCGGGGAGCTGTTTTTT	CSAPDRGKVGELFF